This TCR beta chain was identified in a study of blood T cell repertoires in COVID-19. Across the whole study: T cells, B-cell-depleted T cells, or PBMCs supplied cDNA or gDNA.

Residents of 24 US areas, aged roughly 18 to 89 years, made up the participants. Donors in Cohort 3 who had recovered were those with two negative PCRs, healthcare professional clearance, or resolution of their symptoms. This CDR3 is built from 20 residues. CDR1 MNHNY and CDR2 SVGAGI come from the germline V gene (reference sequence). V lost 5 bases, J lost 0 bases, and 11 bases stayed unmatched. Authors' methods: Amplification of reference gene primers provided the estimated nucleated cell counts. Here immunoSEQ multiplex PCR was the method, and the copy in TCRdb shows in-frame clones only, minus some. Clone size and V and J calls were adopted from that table, with D and trimming inferred from the DNA. The data hold under 250,000 clones, with nearly 90% observed a single time.

The sequencing sample was made of PBMCs or T cells enriched from blood (not recorded which). The chain couples TRBV6-6 to TRBJ2-1; TRBD2 aligns across 15 bases. This TCR came from a man aged 25 to 40 who had recovered from COVID-19. The CDR3 nucleotides are TGTGCCAGCAGTCCTGGGACTAGCGGGGGGAACCCAGCCTCCTACAATGAGCAGTTCTTC. Protein sequence: CASSPGTSGGNPASYNEQFF.